This TCR beta chain was found in a study of identical twins. The trim removed 5 bases at V and 6 bases at J, leaving 14 bases unmatched. Germline V gene data show CDR1 as DFQATT and CDR2 as SNEGSKA (reference sequence). This CDR3 comprises 15 residues. TCRdb analysed the 5' RACE reads with MiXCR anew, one entry per CDR3 protein. The sample lists about 660,000 distinct CDR3 sequences, 8.5% to 9% occurring once. These data were also reused for a study on yellow fever vaccine responses in identical twins.

Source material: PBMCs. This clonotype originated in a woman in her late teens or twenties in good health. This chain joins TRBV20-1 and TRBJ2-3; TRBD1 aligns across 7 bases. The CDR3 sequence: CSAGPGTVPSDTQYF. The CDR3 nucleotides are TGCAGTGCTGGGCCCGGGACAGTTCCCTCGGATACGCAGTATTTT.